A single sample is the source of the 19 T cell receptor beta chains below, sequenced in a study of T cells in localized non-small cell lung cancer. The method was immunoSEQ multiplex PCR; TCRdb's version includes in-frame clones alone and lacks a portion of them. In the table there are about 35,000 clones, 91% of which are singletons. The sequencing used peripheral blood mononuclear cells, collected before any cancer treatment. The receptors originated from a female donor of 60 years or more with stage II lung adenocarcinoma.

The chain employs TRBV29-1 and TRBJ2-3, with 7 bases that match TRBD1. The CDR3 length is 15 residues. Germline V gives CDR1 SQVTM, CDR2 ANQGSEA. Losses at the gene ends were 4 bases for V and 1 base for J; bases not matched to a gene: 8. The CDR3 sequence: CSVAGQTSGTDTQYF. The CDR3 bases are TGCAGCGTTGCGGGACAGACATCGGGCACAGATACGCAGTATTTT.

The chain has TRBV19 and TRBJ1-1; TRBD1 might be the D (6 bases). This CDR3 region has 13 residues. The germline V and J ends were trimmed by 3 bases and 6 bases, with 11 bases remaining between them. CDR1 and CDR2 from the germline V gene are LNHDA and SQIVND (reference sequence). Written as DNA, the CDR3 is TGTGCCAGTAGTATGTTAGGGGGGGCTGAAGCTTTCTTT. Protein sequence: CASSMLGGAEAFF.

The V call is TRBV5-1, the J call TRBJ1-2, with D possibly matching TRBD1 (5 bases). V lost 7 bases and J lost 4, with 14 bases in between. There are 13 residues in the CDR3. CDR1 and CDR2 from the germline V gene are SGHRS and YFSETQ. The DNA of the CDR3 is TGCGCCAGCCGAGGGGCAGGTGGCTATGGCTACACCTTC. It specifies CASRGAGGYGYTF.

V usage is TRBV9 and J usage is TRBJ1-2; D gene unclear. Germline values: CDR1 SGDLS, CDR2 YYNGEE. This CDR3 comprises 14 residues. V gave up 0 bases and J gave up 8 bases, with 14 bases separating them. This CDR3 is CASSVEGRRNGYTF. CDR3 nucleotide sequence: TGTGCCAGCAGCGTAGAGGGCAGACGGAACGGCTACACCTTC.

This clone was found once. V is TRBV9 and J is TRBJ1-4; D may be TRBD1 (6 bases). V was trimmed by 4 bases and J by 3 bases, leaving 13 bases between them. This CDR3 region has 15 residues. Germline CDR1 and CDR2: SGDLS and YYNGEE. The CDR3 nucleotides are TGTGCCAGCAGCACACAAGGGGGGGCTAATGAAAAACTGTTTTTT. Amino acid sequence: CASSTQGGANEKLFF.

The chain has TRBV7-9 and TRBJ2-1, with a possible D match to TRBD1 (5 bases). Germline V gives CDR1 SEHNR, CDR2 FQNEAQ (reference sequence). V was cut by 6 bases and J by 6 bases, with 21 bases left in between. The length of the CDR3 is 16 residues. The CDR3 region is CASRRLGQSKGNEQFF. The CDR3 region has the DNA TGTGCCAGCAGGCGTTTGGGGCAATCAAAAGGCAATGAGCAGTTCTTC.

J is TRBJ1-4 and V is TRBV19, with 7 positions matching TRBD1. Germline CDR1 reads LNHDA; CDR2 reads SQIVND (reference sequence). This CDR3 comprises 14 residues. Trimming at V came to 4 bases and at J to 10 bases, leaving 9 bases not matched to a gene. The CDR3 region has the DNA TGTGCCAGTAGTAGGCCCGAAGGGGGCAGAAAACTGTTTTTT. Its translation: CASSRPEGGRKLFF. Full variable domain (outside the CDR3, taken from reference TRBV19 and TRBJ1-4): DGGITQSPKYLFRKEGQNVTLSCEQNLNHDAMYWYRQDPGQGLRLIYYSQIVNDFQKGDIAEGYSVSREKKESFPLTVTSAQKNPTAFYLCASSRPEGGRKLFFGSGTQLSVL.

This clone came up once. V usage is TRBV5-1 and J usage is TRBJ2-1; 7 positions match TRBD1. The CDR3 contains 14 residues. J was trimmed by 5 bases and V by 8 bases; bases with no gene match: 10. Germline loops: CDR1 SGHRS, CDR2 YFSETQ. CDR3 coding DNA: TGCGCCAGTAAACGGGACAGCTCTAACAATGAGCAGTTCTTC. Translating it yields CASKRDSSNNEQFF.

This clone showed up just a few times. The V gene is TRBV29-1, the J gene TRBJ2-1; D gene uncertain. The V gene's germline CDR1 is SQVTM and CDR2 ANQGSEA. CDR3 length: 15 amino acids. The V gene lost 8 bases and the J gene lost 4 bases, with 21 bases spanning the gap. CDR3 bases: TGCAGCATAACTTTCGGTGTAGAGCTATACAATGAGCAGTTCTTC. It specifies CSITFGVELYNEQFF.

The chain employs TRBV30 and TRBJ2-5, with D perhaps given as TRBD1 or TRBD2 (5 bases each). Germline V CDR1 and CDR2: GTSNPN, SVGIG (reference sequence). Trimming took 8 bases from V and 4 from J, leaving 17 bases between them. This CDR3 comprises 13 residues. The CDR3 here is CAVESGGGETQYF. CDR3 coding DNA: TGTGCCGTAGAAAGCGGTGGGGGAGAGACCCAGTACTTC.

The chain has TRBV6-6 and TRBJ1-6, with D possibly TRBD1 on 5 matching bases. V was clipped by 4 bases and J by 8 bases, with 15 bases between them. This CDR3 region has 15 residues. Germline V CDR1 and CDR2: MNHNY, SVGAGI (reference sequence). The CDR3 DNA reads TGTGCCAGCAGTTTAAGGGAAATAGGGGATTCACCCCTCCACTTT. This gives the protein CASSLREIGDSPLHF.

The chain links TRBV30 to TRBJ2-7; 7 bases agree with TRBD1. Losses at the gene ends were 2 bases for V and 5 bases for J; bases not matched to a gene: 6. The CDR3 covers 13 residues. Germline-derived CDR1 and CDR2 are GTSNPN and SVGIG (reference sequence). Here the CDR3 DNA reads TGTGCCTGGAGTATAGGGGGCGCGGACGAGCAGTACTTC. Translating it yields CAWSIGGADEQYF.

This clone was seen once. This sequence joins TRBV7-9 and TRBJ2-5, with D perhaps given as TRBD1 or TRBD2 (5 bases each). V gave up 7 bases and J gave up 5 bases, with 14 bases separating them. This CDR3 has 13 amino acids. In germline, CDR1 is SEHNR, CDR2 FQNEAQ (reference sequence). In DNA form, the CDR3 reads TGTGCCAGCAATGGGGCCGGGGAGGAGACCCAGTACTTC. Its protein product is CASNGAGEETQYF.

This chain connects TRBV5-1 to TRBJ1-1; D unclear. V was shortened by 2 bases and J by 6 bases, with 8 bases between the two germline ends. Germline-derived CDR1 and CDR2 are SGHRS and YFSETQ. The CDR3 loop spans 12 amino acids. CDR3 region: CASSFTDAEAFF. CDR3 sequence (DNA): TGCGCCAGCAGCTTTACGGACGCTGAAGCTTTCTTT.

The chain employs TRBV5-1 and TRBJ1-6; 7 nucleotides line up with TRBD1. The CDR3 is made up of 14 amino acids. Germline V lookup: CDR1 SGHRS, CDR2 YFSETQ. With 2 bases clipped from V and 10 bases from J, the junction kept 6 bases outside the gene matches. This CDR3 reads CASSFDRVGSPLHF. As DNA, the CDR3 is TGCGCCAGCAGCTTCGACAGGGTTGGGTCACCCCTCCACTTT.

The chain carries TRBV7-2 and TRBJ2-2, with 9 bases identical to TRBD1. This CDR3 region has 15 residues. The germline CDR1 and CDR2 sequences are SGHTA and FQGNSA. V lost 5 bases to trimming and J lost 5 bases; unmatched junction nucleotides: 6. CDR3 residues: CASSQQGAYTGELFF. The CDR3 DNA reads as TGTGCCAGCAGCCAACAGGGGGCGTATACCGGGGAGCTGTTTTTT. The full variable domain, its missing parts supplied by reference TRBV7-2 and TRBJ2-2, is GAGVSQSPSNKVTEKGKDVELRCDPISGHTALYWYRQSLGQGLEFLIYFQGNSAPDKSGLPSDRFSAERTGGSVSTLTIQRTQQEDSAVYLCASSQQGAYTGELFFGEGSRLTVL.

The chain employs TRBV15 and TRBJ2-1; no clear D. The CDR3 extends over 13 amino acids. Trimming took 0 bases from V and 10 from J, leaving 10 bases between them. Germline CDR1 and CDR2: LNHNV and YYDKDF (reference sequence). CDR3 nucleotides: TGTGCCACCAGCAGAGATCGGGTAGGAGAGCAGTTCTTC. It translates to CATSRDRVGEQFF.

This rearrangement joins TRBV7-8 to TRBJ2-3; TRBD2 aligns across 9 bases. V was clipped by 6 bases and J by 1 base; unmatched bases: 5. In germline, CDR1 is SGHVS, CDR2 FQNEAQ. The CDR3 covers 15 residues. CDR3 nucleotide sequence: TGTGCCAGCAGAAACGAGCGGGGGGGCACAGATACGCAGTATTTT. Its protein is CASRNERGGTDTQYF.

The chain couples TRBV28 to TRBJ2-7, with TRBD1 matching 8 bases. V was clipped by 6 bases and J by 1 base; unmatched bases: 8. The length of the CDR3 is 15 residues. Germline V gene data show CDR1 as MDHEN and CDR2 as SYDVKM. This chain's CDR3 is CASRPDRARSYEQYF. The CDR3 DNA reads as TGTGCCAGCAGACCGGACAGGGCTAGATCCTACGAGCAGTACTTC.